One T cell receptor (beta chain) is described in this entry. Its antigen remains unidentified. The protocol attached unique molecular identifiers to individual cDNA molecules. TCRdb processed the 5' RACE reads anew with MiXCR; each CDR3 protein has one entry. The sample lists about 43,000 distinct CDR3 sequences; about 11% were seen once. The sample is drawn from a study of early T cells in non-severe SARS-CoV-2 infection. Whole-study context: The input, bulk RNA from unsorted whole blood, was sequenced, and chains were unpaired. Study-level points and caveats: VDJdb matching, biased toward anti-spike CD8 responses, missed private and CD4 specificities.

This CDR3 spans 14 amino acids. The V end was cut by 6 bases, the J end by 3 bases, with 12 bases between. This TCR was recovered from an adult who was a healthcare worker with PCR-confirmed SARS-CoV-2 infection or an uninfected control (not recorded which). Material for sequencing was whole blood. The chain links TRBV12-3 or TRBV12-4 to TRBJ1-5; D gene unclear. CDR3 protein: CASRPKGPNQPQHF. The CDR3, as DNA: TGTGCCAGCAGGCCTAAAGGGCCCAATCAGCCCCAGCATTTT.